This T cell receptor beta chain is from a study of T cells in Graves' hyperthyroidism and ophthalmopathy. The junction had 3 bases not matched to a gene; V was cut back by 4 bases and J by 3 bases. CDR1 and CDR2 (germline): LGHDT, YNNKEL (reference sequence). The CDR3 totals 14 residues. Amplified TCR beta CDR3 regions derived from RNA transcripts. Carried out on the TCR CDR3, a first-round RT-PCR used the HTBI primer set. Via MiXCR, TCRdb re-called the multiplex PCR reads, giving one row per CDR3 protein. Of about 270,000 distinct CDR3 sequences in the sample, approximately 25% were seen once. This clonotype was observed many times.

What was sequenced was blood. The gene calls are TRBV3-1 and TRBJ1-5; 7 nucleotides align to TRBD1. The source of this sequence is a woman aged 40 to 55 with Graves' ophthalmopathy. CDR3 region: CASSRQGTNQPQHF. The CDR3 DNA sequence: TGTGCCAGCAGCCGACAGGGCACCAATCAGCCCCAGCATTTT. The complete variable domain, with remaining parts taken from reference TRBV3-1 and TRBJ1-5, reads DTAVSQTPKYLVTQMGNDKSIKCEQNLGHDTMYWYKQDSKKFLKIMFSYNNKELIINETVPNRFSPKSPDKAHLNLHINSLELGDSAVYFCASSRQGTNQPQHFGDGTRLSIL.